This is a list of T cell receptor beta chains from one sample in a study of OX40 agonist ivuxolimab in advanced cancers. Method: immunoSEQ multiplex PCR; TCRdb's copy keeps in-frame clones and lacks some. The sample includes tens of thousands of clones, less than 90% of them seen just once. The sequencing used CD4+ or CD8+ T cells sorted from blood, collected in a trial of the OX40 agonist ivuxolimab. The receptors come from an adult with an advanced solid tumor such as melanoma, head and neck, liver or kidney cancer. CDR3s include the opening cysteine and the closing phenylalanine or tryptophan. Each record gives: J gene, clone size, D gene, V gene, CDR3 protein, CDR3 DNA. The D gene is left open where the match is weak. Expanded clones get a size class; other rows say once, few or many, or leave the size out.

TRBJ2-5,-,-,TRBV27,CASSFGTSGETQYF,TGTGCCAGCAGCTTCGGAACCTCCGGGGAGACCCAGTACTTC
TRBJ2-7,-,-,TRBV21-1,CASKQTSGSRSYEQYF,TGTGCCAGCAAGCAGACTAGCGGGAGTAGGTCCTACGAGCAGTACTTC
TRBJ2-1,once,-,TRBV4-3,CASSRMDLANEQFF,TGCGCCAGCAGCCGAATGGACCTGGCAAATGAGCAGTTCTTC
TRBJ2-7,-,-,TRBV7-2,CASSLVVGKEDEQYF,TGTGCCAGCAGCTTAGTGGTCGGAAAAGAGGACGAGCAGTACTTC
TRBJ1-6,-,-,TRBV2,CASSEQGTGSPLHF,TGTGCCAGCAGTGAACAGGGTACTGGGTCACCCCTCCACTTT
TRBJ2-3,-,TRBD2,TRBV4-2,CASRMGAGGTDTQYF,TGTGCCAGCCGTATGGGGGCGGGGGGGACAGATACGCAGTATTTT
TRBJ1-2,-,-,TRBV28,CASGYRQYGYTF,TGTGCCAGCGGATACAGGCAGTATGGCTACACCTTC
TRBJ2-7,-,-,TRBV25-1,CASSKPGQLEQYF,TGTGCCAGCAGTAAACCAGGACAGCTCGAGCAGTACTTC
TRBJ2-3,-,-,TRBV4-2,CASSQGGGSTDTQYF,TGTGCCAGCAGCCAAGGAGGGGGTAGCACAGATACGCAGTATTTT
TRBJ2-7,-,TRBD1,TRBV6-1,CASSPGGLYEQYF,TGTGCCAGCTCGCCAGGGGGCCTCTACGAGCAGTACTTC
TRBJ2-5,-,-,TRBV5-1,CASSIDSSALQETQYF,TGCGCCAGCAGCATTGACTCTAGCGCACTCCAAGAGACCCAGTACTTC
TRBJ2-5,-,-,TRBV19,CASSNGAEQETQYF,TGTGCCAGTAGTAACGGGGCCGAACAAGAGACCCAGTACTTC
TRBJ2-1,-,TRBD1,TRBV5-8,CASLRQGNNEQFF,TGTGCCAGCCTTAGACAGGGAAACAATGAGCAGTTCTTC
TRBJ2-2,-,-,TRBV18,CASSPSGAHNTGELFF,TGTGCCAGCTCACCATCAGGGGCTCATAACACCGGGGAGCTGTTTTTT
TRBJ1-2,-,-,TRBV5-5,CASSFFGDNYGYTF,TGTGCCAGCAGCTTTTTCGGAGATAACTATGGCTACACCTTC
TRBJ1-1,-,TRBD1,TRBV5-1,CASSPQGGVRDRGIRDTEAFF,TGCGCCAGCAGCCCCCAGGGGGGGGTCAGGGACAGGGGGATTCGTGATACTGAAGCTTTCTTT
TRBJ2-3,once,TRBD2,TRBV4-3,CASSQVKSSGGTQYF,TGCGCCAGCAGCCAAGTTAAGTCTAGCGGGGGAACGCAGTATTTT
TRBJ2-1,-,TRBD2,TRBV5-1,CASSLELAGVNEQFF,TGCGCCAGCAGCTTAGAACTAGCGGGAGTCAATGAGCAGTTCTTC
TRBJ1-2,few,-,TRBV5-6,CASSTGGRTRTF,TGTGCCAGCAGCACCGGGGGGCGGACGCGAACCTTC
TRBJ2-3,-,-,TRBV19,CASSLQGGSTDTQYF,TGTGCCAGTAGTCTGCAGGGTGGTAGCACAGATACGCAGTATTTT
TRBJ2-3,-,-,TRBV5-1,CASSFLPGSSTDTQYF,TGCGCCAGCAGCTTCCTGCCCGGCTCTAGCACAGATACGCAGTATTTT
TRBJ2-5,-,TRBD2,TRBV28,CASSRRGGVETQYF,TGTGCCAGCAGCCGTCGGGGGGGCGTCGAGACCCAGTACTTC
TRBJ2-3,-,-,TRBV5-1,CASSILVGGTDTQYF,TGCGCCAGCAGCATACTAGTGGGTGGGACAGATACGCAGTATTTT
TRBJ1-2,-,-,TRBV28,CASSGPGSTHYGYTF,TGTGCCAGCAGTGGCCCGGGCAGCACGCACTATGGCTACACCTTC
TRBJ1-2,-,-,TRBV19,CASSWGWRFYGYTF,TGTGCCAGTAGTTGGGGGTGGAGATTCTATGGCTACACCTTC
TRBJ1-1,once,-,TRBV5-1,CASSLTRGTEAFF,TGCGCCAGCAGCTTGACGAGGGGCACTGAAGCTTTCTTT
TRBJ2-7,-,-,TRBV30,CAWSSGSAYEQYF,TGTGCCTGGAGTAGCGGGTCAGCCTACGAGCAGTACTTC
TRBJ1-2,-,-,TRBV19,CASSDFNYGYTF,TGTGCCAGTAGTGATTTTAACTATGGCTACACCTTC
TRBJ2-7,-,-,TRBV19,CASSLPLKGFHEQYF,TGTGCCAGTAGTCTCCCCCTGAAGGGATTCCACGAGCAGTACTTC
TRBJ1-4,-,TRBD1,TRBV28,CASSPGQGGREKLFF,TGTGCCAGCAGTCCCGGACAGGGGGGTCGGGAAAAACTGTTTTTT
TRBJ1-2,-,TRBD1,TRBV7-9,CASSHRDSYGYTF,TGTGCCAGCAGCCATCGGGACAGTTATGGCTACACCTTC
TRBJ2-1,-,TRBD2,TRBV5-1,CASSSPTSGSLNEQFF,TGCGCCAGCAGCTCGCCGACTAGCGGATCTCTCAATGAGCAGTTCTTC
TRBJ1-6,-,-,TRBV27,CASSSPGTNSPLHF,TGTGCCAGCAGTTCCCCAGGAACTAATTCACCCCTCCACTTT
TRBJ2-5,few,TRBD2,TRBV7-2,CASSLPRGLAGLQETQYF,TGTGCCAGCAGCTTACCCCGCGGGCTAGCGGGCCTACAAGAGACCCAGTACTTC
TRBJ2-2,once,TRBD2,TRBV4-3,CASSQETGGPGELFF,TGCGCCAGCAGCCAAGAAACGGGGGGACCCGGGGAGCTGTTTTTT
TRBJ1-2,-,-,TRBV6-5,CASSGTRSGEIYTF,TGTGCCAGCAGTGGGACCAGGTCAGGGGAAATCTACACCTTC
TRBJ2-1,-,-,TRBV7-9,CASSQTGEAYNEQFF,TGTGCCAGCAGCCAAACGGGGGAGGCCTACAATGAGCAGTTCTTC
TRBJ2-1,few,TRBD2,TRBV19,CASSIQTSGAPYNEQFF,TGTGCCAGTAGTATTCAGACTAGCGGAGCGCCCTACAATGAGCAGTTCTTC
TRBJ2-1,-,-,TRBV5-6,CASSLEFGTLYNEQFF,TGTGCCAGCAGCTTGGAGTTTGGGACGCTATACAATGAGCAGTTCTTC
TRBJ2-7,-,-,TRBV10-3,CAISEGPQPYEQYF,TGTGCCATCAGTGAAGGTCCTCAGCCCTACGAGCAGTACTTC
TRBJ2-1,-,-,TRBV21-1,CASSKAPEREAKYNEQFF,TGTGCCAGCAGCAAAGCGCCGGAGCGGGAGGCCAAGTACAATGAGCAGTTCTTC
TRBJ2-3,-,TRBD2,TRBV14,CASSQGLADTQYF,TGTGCCAGCAGCCAGGGACTAGCAGATACGCAGTATTTT
TRBJ1-2,-,-,TRBV4-1,CASSPSPPRRGVDYGYTF,TGCGCCAGCAGCCCCTCTCCCCCACGACGGGGGGTCGACTATGGCTACACCTTC
TRBJ2-5,-,-,TRBV7-2,CASSFRLGGPKTQYF,TGTGCCAGCAGCTTCCGTCTAGGGGGGCCAAAGACCCAGTACTTC
TRBJ2-6,-,-,TRBV18,CASSENSLGANVLTF,TGTGCCAGCTCAGAGAACAGCCTTGGGGCCAACGTCCTGACTTTC
TRBJ2-3,-,-,TRBV5-1,CASSLAASGTDTQYF,TGCGCCAGCAGCTTGGCGGCTAGCGGCACAGATACGCAGTATTTT